These T cell receptor beta chains were read from a single sample in a study of shared clonotypes between healthy human individuals. Some clones are missing from TCRdb's copy, which holds only in-frame ones; the method was immunoSEQ multiplex PCR. The top ten clones hold approximately 0.45% of a sample with over 1.5 million clones, around 98% of them seen once. Source material: naive CD4+ T cells sorted from blood. The receptors come from a man aged 30 to 39 in good health. Both conserved end residues are part of each CDR3. Fields, in order: clone size, J gene, D gene, V gene, CDR3 DNA, CDR3 protein. D genes are given only for firm matches. Some rows mark clone size as missing; the rest say once, few, many or name a class of expanded clone.

NA,TRBJ2-3,NA,TRBV10-1,TGCGCCAGCAGTCCATTGGGAGCAGATACGCAGTATTTT,CASSPLGADTQYF
NA,TRBJ1-1,NA,TRBV6-6,TGTGCCAGCAGCACACCTGGGGGGGGGAACACTGAAGCTTTCTTT,CASSTPGGGNTEAFF
NA,TRBJ2-7,TRBD2,TRBV5-1,TGCGCCAGCAGCTTTTTATCGCCGGGACTAGACTACGAGCAGTACTTC,CASSFLSPGLDYEQYF
NA,TRBJ2-2,TRBD2,TRBV7-7,TGTGCTAGCAGTTCCCGACTAGCACCGGACACCGGGGAGCTGTTTTTT,CASSSRLAPDTGELFF
NA,TRBJ1-5,NA,TRBV19,TGTGCCAGTACCCAGGGTGTCGGCAATCAGCCCCAGCATTTT,CASTQGVGNQPQHF
NA,TRBJ2-5,TRBD2,TRBV2,TGTGCCACCGCTGATAGCGGGGGAGAGACCCAGTACTTC,CATADSGGETQYF
once,TRBJ1-5,NA,TRBV27,TGTGCCAGCGGGCGAAACAATCAGCCCCAGCATTTT,CASGRNNQPQHF
NA,TRBJ2-3,TRBD2,TRBV30,TGTGCCTGGAGTGTAACTAGCGGGATCACAGATACGCAGTATTTT,CAWSVTSGITDTQYF
once,TRBJ2-5,NA,TRBV7-9,TGTGCCAGCAGCTTAACCGGCAGCAAAGAGACCCAGTACTTC,CASSLTGSKETQYF
NA,TRBJ2-1,TRBD2,TRBV7-8,TGTGCCAGCAGCTTATATGTAGCGGGAGTGTATGAGCAGTTCTTC,CASSLYVAGVYEQFF
NA,TRBJ1-3,NA,TRBV18,TGTGCCAGCTCACCACCTCCCTCTGGAAACACCATATATTTT,CASSPPPSGNTIYF
NA,TRBJ2-3,NA,TRBV11-3,TGTGCCAGCAGCTTATCGGTGGGGGATTGGGGCACAGATACGCAGTATTTT,CASSLSVGDWGTDTQYF
NA,TRBJ2-1,NA,TRBV7-2,TGTGCCAGCAGCCTCCAGCGGGCCTCCTACAATGAGCAGTTCTTC,CASSLQRASYNEQFF
NA,TRBJ2-7,TRBD2,TRBV5-1,TGCGCCAGCAGCTTGGCCTTTGCGGGAGGATCCTACGAGCAGTACTTC,CASSLAFAGGSYEQYF
NA,TRBJ1-3,NA,TRBV9,TGTGCCAGCAGCCTCGACACCTCTGGAAACACCATATATTTT,CASSLDTSGNTIYF
NA,TRBJ2-3,NA,TRBV7-2,TGTGCCAGCAGGGCGGAGGGTCGGATCACAGATACGCAGTATTTT,CASRAEGRITDTQYF
NA,TRBJ1-1,TRBD1,TRBV6-6,TGTGCCAGCAGTTACTCCGTTACAGGGGGGGACACTGAAGCTTTCTTT,CASSYSVTGGDTEAFF
NA,TRBJ2-7,NA,TRBV27,TGTGCCAGCAGTACCGGACAGCCCTACGAGCAGTACTTC,CASSTGQPYEQYF
NA,TRBJ2-7,TRBD2,TRBV5-8,TGTGCCAGCAGCTTGGGAGCGGGAGAGTTTGACGAGCAGTACTTC,CASSLGAGEFDEQYF
NA,TRBJ1-4,NA,TRBV7-2,TGTGCCAGCAGCTTAGTCCCAGAGGGAGGGACAAAAGAAAAACTGTTTTTT,CASSLVPEGGTKEKLFF
NA,TRBJ2-7,NA,TRBV5-5,TGTGCCAGCAGCTTCGGGAGCTCCTACGAGCAGTACTTC,CASSFGSSYEQYF